This TCR beta chain was recovered during a study of control samples from healthy donors and cancer patients. The germline V gene encodes CDR1 MNHNS and CDR2 SASEGT. CDR3 length equals 11 residues. V was cut by 3 bases and J by 12 bases, with 12 bases left in between. Here immunoSEQ multiplex PCR was the method, and the copy in TCRdb shows in-frame clones only, minus some. The table has tens of thousands of clones, around nine tenths seen once; the top ten hold approximately 9.4%. The TCR comes from a woman aged 45 to 65 with colorectal cancer. Sequencing input: PBMCs. The chain is built from TRBV6-1 and TRBJ2-7; D is unresolved. CDR3 bases: TGTGCCAGCAGTGATGGAGCGCTACTGTACGTC. Amino acids: CASSDGALLYV.